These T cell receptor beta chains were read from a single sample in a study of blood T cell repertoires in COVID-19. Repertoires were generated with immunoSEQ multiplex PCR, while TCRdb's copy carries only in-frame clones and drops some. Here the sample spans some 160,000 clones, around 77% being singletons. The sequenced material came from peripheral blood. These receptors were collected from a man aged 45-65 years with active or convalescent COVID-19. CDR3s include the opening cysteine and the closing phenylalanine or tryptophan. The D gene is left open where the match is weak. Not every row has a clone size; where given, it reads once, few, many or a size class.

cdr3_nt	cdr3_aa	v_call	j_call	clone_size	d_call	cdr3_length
TGTGCTAGCAGCTCAGGCAGGGGGCCCTCCTACAATGAGCAGTTCTTC	CASSSGRGPSYNEQFF	TRBV7-7	TRBJ2-1	.	TRBD1	16
TGTGCCAGCAGCTCCCACTGGGGGGTGGAGACCCAGTACTTC	CASSSHWGVETQYF	TRBV9	TRBJ2-5	.	.	14
TGTGCCAGCAGCTCGACTAGCGGGGGAGGTATTCAGTACTTC	CASSSTSGGGIQYF	TRBV5-4	TRBJ2-4	.	TRBD2	14
TGCGCCAGCAGCCAATCGGGACTAGCGGGAGGCGAGCAGTACTTC	CASSQSGLAGGEQYF	TRBV4-1	TRBJ2-7	.	TRBD2	15
TGTGCCAGCAGTTTTATGGACAGGAACTATGGCTACACCTTC	CASSFMDRNYGYTF	TRBV28	TRBJ1-2	.	TRBD1	14
TGTGCCAGCAGTTATCTGCGGGGCGGTGACAACTATGGCTACACCTTC	CASSYLRGGDNYGYTF	TRBV6-2/TRBV6-3	TRBJ1-2	.	.	16
TGTGCCAGCAGCCAAGGTCTAGCGGGAATACAAGAGACCCAGTACTTC	CASSQGLAGIQETQYF	TRBV3-1/TRBV3-2	TRBJ2-5	.	TRBD2	16
TGTGCCAGCAGTGAAGGGGGGGTGTGGGACACTGAAGCTTTCTTT	CASSEGGVWDTEAFF	TRBV2	TRBJ1-1	.	.	15
TGCGCCAGCAGCTTGCAGCCAACAGGGGGGAACACCGGGGAGCTGTTTTTT	CASSLQPTGGNTGELFF	TRBV5-1	TRBJ2-2	many	TRBD1	17
TGTGCTAGTGGTTTGGTCGGGGAGACCCAGTACTTC	CASGLVGETQYF	TRBV12-5	TRBJ2-5	.	.	12
TGTGCCAGCAGTTTATCGGGTCCCCCTAGCTCCTACGAGCAGTACTTC	CASSLSGPPSSYEQYF	TRBV27	TRBJ2-7	.	.	16
TGTGCCAGCTCACCTCTCGGGACAGGGGACACTGAAGCTTTCTTT	CASSPLGTGDTEAFF	TRBV18	TRBJ1-1	.	TRBD1	15